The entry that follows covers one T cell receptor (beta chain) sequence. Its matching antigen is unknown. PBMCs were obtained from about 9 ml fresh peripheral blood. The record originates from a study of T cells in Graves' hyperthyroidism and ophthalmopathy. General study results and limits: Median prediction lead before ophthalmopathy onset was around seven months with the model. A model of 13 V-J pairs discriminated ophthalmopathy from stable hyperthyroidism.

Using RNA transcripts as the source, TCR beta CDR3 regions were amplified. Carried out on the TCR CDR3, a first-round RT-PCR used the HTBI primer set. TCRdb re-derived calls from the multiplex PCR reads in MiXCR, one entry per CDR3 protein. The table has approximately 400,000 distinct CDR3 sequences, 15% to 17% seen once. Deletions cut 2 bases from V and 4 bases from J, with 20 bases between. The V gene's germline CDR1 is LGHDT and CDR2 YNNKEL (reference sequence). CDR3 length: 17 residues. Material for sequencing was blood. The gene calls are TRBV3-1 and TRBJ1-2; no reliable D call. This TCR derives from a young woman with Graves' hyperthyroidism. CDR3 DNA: TGTGCCAGCAGCCAAAAGCGGGAGGGTACGGGGAGCTATGGCTACACCTTC. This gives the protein CASSQKREGTGSYGYTF.